This is a list of T cell receptor beta chains from one sample in a study of CD8+ T cells in alopecia areata. Produced via immunoSEQ multiplex PCR; TCRdb's table is partial and in-frame only. The sample lists under 200,000 clones, approximately 62% occurring once. Sequenced here: CD4+ T cells sorted from blood, sampled at week 24, from a patient treated with tofacitinib. The receptor set was obtained from a human donor with alopecia areata. CDR3s leave out the opening cysteine and the closing phenylalanine or tryptophan. Each record gives: V gene, CDR3 length, J gene, CDR3 protein.

V gene: TRBV14; CDR3 length: 10; J gene: TRBJ1-2; CDR3 protein: ASSPGDYGYT
V gene: TRBV6-5; CDR3 length: 11; J gene: TRBJ2-4; CDR3 protein: ASSELPRNIQY
V gene: TRBV30; CDR3 length: 9; J gene: TRBJ1-2; CDR3 protein: AWNREGGYT
V gene: TRBV7-6; CDR3 length: 12; J gene: TRBJ2-5; CDR3 protein: ASSLTGLEETQY
V gene: TRBV29-1; CDR3 length: 12; J gene: TRBJ2-5; CDR3 protein: SVEDTGGQETQY
V gene: TRBV28; CDR3 length: 11; J gene: TRBJ1-2; CDR3 protein: ASSYSTGGGYT
V gene: TRBV30; CDR3 length: 10; J gene: TRBJ1-2; CDR3 protein: AWSKGLYGYT
V gene: TRBV15; CDR3 length: 14; J gene: TRBJ1-6; CDR3 protein: ATSRVGIHQSSPLH
V gene: TRBV30; CDR3 length: 12; J gene: TRBJ2-2; CDR3 protein: AYSGTRITGELF
V gene: TRBV29-1; CDR3 length: 10; J gene: TRBJ2-5; CDR3 protein: SVRTGQETQY
V gene: TRBV27; CDR3 length: 11; J gene: TRBJ1-1; CDR3 protein: ASSFGVYTEAF
V gene: TRBV2; CDR3 length: 13; J gene: TRBJ2-5; CDR3 protein: ASRATTGGVETQY
V gene: TRBV29-1; CDR3 length: 12; J gene: TRBJ2-7; CDR3 protein: SVLRAGASYEQY
V gene: TRBV29-1; CDR3 length: 11; J gene: TRBJ1-2; CDR3 protein: SVGTGTYYGYT
V gene: TRBV5-1; CDR3 length: 11; J gene: TRBJ2-1; CDR3 protein: ASSILSYNEQF
V gene: TRBV7-9; CDR3 length: 14; J gene: TRBJ2-7; CDR3 protein: ASSLVGGTGEYDHY
V gene: TRBV19; CDR3 length: 11; J gene: TRBJ2-2; CDR3 protein: ASSIANTGELF
V gene: TRBV29-1; CDR3 length: 10; J gene: TRBJ2-7; CDR3 protein: SVAAGRNEQY
V gene: TRBV29-1; CDR3 length: 11; J gene: TRBJ1-1; CDR3 protein: SVAGDGGTEAF
V gene: TRBV30; CDR3 length: 13; J gene: TRBJ2-7; CDR3 protein: AWSVTPQATDEQY
V gene: TRBV7-9; CDR3 length: 13; J gene: TRBJ1-6; CDR3 protein: ASSPNPGGSSPLH
V gene: TRBV19; CDR3 length: 14; J gene: TRBJ1-5; CDR3 protein: ASSVPGQVANQPQH
V gene: TRBV6-5; CDR3 length: 10; J gene: TRBJ1-5; CDR3 protein: ASGRAGQPQH
V gene: TRBV5-6; CDR3 length: 12; J gene: TRBJ2-3; CDR3 protein: ASIPLSETDTQY
V gene: TRBV6-4; CDR3 length: 13; J gene: TRBJ2-1; CDR3 protein: ASSAAGASYNEQF
V gene: TRBV9; CDR3 length: 13; J gene: TRBJ2-4; CDR3 protein: ASSLDPLAKNIQY
V gene: TRBV4-2; CDR3 length: 12; J gene: TRBJ1-6; CDR3 protein: ASSPGQPDSPLH
V gene: TRBV9; CDR3 length: 14; J gene: TRBJ2-2; CDR3 protein: ASSVQRGGDTGELF
V gene: TRBV5-1; CDR3 length: 12; J gene: TRBJ1-6; CDR3 protein: ASSITGPNSPLH
V gene: TRBV27; CDR3 length: 11; J gene: TRBJ1-2; CDR3 protein: ASRGQSNYGYT
V gene: TRBV11-2; CDR3 length: 12; J gene: TRBJ2-1; CDR3 protein: ASSAGLSYNEQF
V gene: TRBV6-5; CDR3 length: 12; J gene: TRBJ1-5; CDR3 protein: ASSNRVGAQPQH
V gene: TRBV6-5; CDR3 length: 11; J gene: TRBJ1-2; CDR3 protein: ASSFRGPPGYT
V gene: TRBV29-1; CDR3 length: 11; J gene: TRBJ1-4; CDR3 protein: SVDGGGSEKLF
V gene: TRBV5-6; CDR3 length: 13; J gene: TRBJ2-2; CDR3 protein: ASSPPTGSTGELF
V gene: TRBV6-5; CDR3 length: 13; J gene: TRBJ1-6; CDR3 protein: ASSYSPGEDSPLH
V gene: TRBV9; CDR3 length: 11; J gene: TRBJ1-2; CDR3 protein: ASSEGGGNGYT
V gene: TRBV11-3; CDR3 length: 12; J gene: TRBJ2-5; CDR3 protein: ASSLNPRVETQY
V gene: TRBV5-1; CDR3 length: 12; J gene: TRBJ1-5; CDR3 protein: ASSLGGANQPQH
V gene: TRBV2; CDR3 length: 13; J gene: TRBJ1-6; CDR3 protein: ASSESGSYNSPLH
V gene: TRBV5-5; CDR3 length: 14; J gene: TRBJ2-1; CDR3 protein: ASSLFLLSQNNEQF
V gene: TRBV29-1; CDR3 length: 11; J gene: TRBJ1-6; CDR3 protein: SVGQGKNSPLH
V gene: TRBV27; CDR3 length: 11; J gene: TRBJ2-5; CDR3 protein: ASRDGHQETQY
V gene: TRBV14; CDR3 length: 13; J gene: TRBJ2-5; CDR3 protein: ASSPLGEGTETQY
V gene: TRBV29-1; CDR3 length: 13; J gene: TRBJ2-7; CDR3 protein: SVEASQGLFYEQY
V gene: TRBV5-5; CDR3 length: 12; J gene: TRBJ2-1; CDR3 protein: ASSLQGSYNEQF
V gene: TRBV7-2; CDR3 length: 12; J gene: TRBJ2-5; CDR3 protein: ASSLVAGQGAQY
V gene: TRBV5-1; CDR3 length: 13; J gene: TRBJ1-6; CDR3 protein: ASSGGTGFNSPLH